What follows are 21 T cell receptor beta chains derived from one specimen sequenced in a study of blood T cell repertoires in COVID-19. The protocol was immunoSEQ multiplex PCR, while the TCRdb copy is restricted to in-frame clones and leaves out a portion. The table shows tens of thousands of clones, with about 90% occurring only once. The material sequenced was peripheral blood. The receptor set was obtained from an elderly woman with acute or convalescent COVID-19.

This chain links TRBV3-1 (or the pseudogene TRBV3-2) with TRBJ2-3, with D perhaps TRBD1 (6 bases). This CDR3 contains 14 residues. Between the trimmed V and J ends, which lost 8 bases and 6 bases, there was a span of 18 bases. The germline gives CDR1 LGHDT, CDR2 YNNKEL (reference sequence). CDR3 coding DNA: TGTGCCAGCTCTCCTAGGACAGCTCGGGATACGCAGTATTTT. This translates into CASSPRTARDTQYF.

As concerns this clone: Other DNA sequences in the sample encode the same CDR3. V usage is TRBV19 and J usage is TRBJ1-2, with D possibly TRBD1 on 6 matching bases. V lost 6 bases, J lost 1 base, and 18 bases lay in between. Germline CDR1 LNHDA, CDR2 SQIVND (reference sequence). The length of the CDR3 is 16 residues. DNA for the CDR3: TGTGCCAGTAGAGTCCGGGGGGGCGCTTATAACTATGGCTACACCTTC. Encoded protein: CASRVRGGAYNYGYTF. The full variable domain, completed using reference TRBV19 and TRBJ1-2, is DGGITQSPKYLFRKEGQNVTLSCEQNLNHDAMYWYRQDPGQGLRLIYYSQIVNDFQKGDIAEGYSVSREKKESFPLTVTSAQKNPTAFYLCASRVRGGAYNYGYTFGSGTRLTVV.

The rearrangement uses TRBV18 and TRBJ2-5, with D maybe TRBD2 (6 bases). The germline CDR1 and CDR2 sequences are KGHSH and LQKENI. There are 13 residues in the CDR3. The V and J ends lost 4 bases and 4 bases respectively, with 10 bases between them. CDR3 in DNA: TGTGCCAGCTCACAAGGTAGCGGAGAGACCCAGTACTTC. Translating gives CASSQGSGETQYF.

Of note for this clone: Its ends do not fully match the called genes, so a read error is possible. The chain couples TRBV18 to TRBJ2-5, with TRBD2 matching over 7 bases. There are 18 residues in the CDR3. Germline-derived CDR1 and CDR2 are KGHSH and LQKENI. The CDR3 region is CASSPLHTPGPGGEAQYF. DNA for the CDR3: TGTGCCAGCTCACCTCTACACACGCCGGGCCCGGGAGGAGAGGCCCAGTACTTC.

The rearrangement links TRBV19 to TRBJ1-1, with D perhaps matching TRBD1 (5 bases). V gave up 5 bases and J gave up 1 base, with 8 bases separating them. The CDR3 spans 13 residues. CDR1 and CDR2 (germline): LNHDA, SQIVND (reference sequence). For the CDR3, the DNA is TGTGCCAGTAGTTTTGACAGGAACACTGAAGCTTTCTTT. Encoded protein: CASSFDRNTEAFF. Using reference TRBV19 and TRBJ1-1 for the parts outside the CDR3, the full variable domain is DGGITQSPKYLFRKEGQNVTLSCEQNLNHDAMYWYRQDPGQGLRLIYYSQIVNDFQKGDIAEGYSVSREKKESFPLTVTSAQKNPTAFYLCASSFDRNTEAFFGQGTRLTVV.

This chain uses TRBV6-5 with TRBJ2-2, with 7 bases that match TRBD1. Germline trimming cut 5 bases from V and 0 bases from J; bases unmatched to any gene: 3. CDR1 MNHEY and CDR2 SVGAGI come from the germline V gene. The CDR3 has 15 amino acids. The CDR3 reads CASSTGTANTGELFF. The CDR3 nucleotides read TGTGCCAGCAGTACCGGGACAGCGAACACCGGGGAGCTGTTTTTT.

The rearrangement uses TRBV7-2 and TRBJ1-1, with no clear D. Deletions cut 5 bases from V and 6 bases from J, with 13 bases between. Per the germline V gene, CDR1 is SGHTA and CDR2 is FQGNSA. This CDR3 is 13 amino acids long. The CDR3 is CASSPVRGSEAFF. As DNA, the CDR3 is TGTGCCAGCAGCCCTGTTCGAGGATCTGAAGCTTTCTTT.

The genes are TRBV30 and TRBJ1-4, with D maybe TRBD1 (6 bases). Trimming took 6 bases from V and 6 from J, leaving 17 bases between them. There are 14 residues in the CDR3. The germline V gene encodes CDR1 GTSNPN and CDR2 SVGIG (reference sequence). In nucleotides, the CDR3 is TGTGCCTGCCACAGGGCTACGGAGCATGAAAAACTGTTTTTT. Its protein is CACHRATEHEKLFF.

This rearrangement joins TRBV15 to TRBJ1-4; TRBD1 matches at 8 bases. V was clipped by 2 bases and J by 5 bases; unmatched bases: 13. Germline CDR1 LNHNV, CDR2 YYDKDF (reference sequence). The CDR3 length is 18 residues. Here the CDR3 DNA reads TGTGCCACCAGCAGATCGGGGCTCAGGGGGCGGGAGAATGAAAAACTGTTTTTT. Encoded protein: CATSRSGLRGRENEKLFF.

This clone appeared a single time. CDR3 residues: CASSLDPGTRGNTEAFF. The CDR3 region has the DNA TGCGCCAGCAGCTTGGATCCCGGGACAAGGGGGAACACTGAAGCTTTCTTT. This sequence joins TRBV5-1 and TRBJ1-1, with D perhaps TRBD1 (6 bases). Trimming removed 0 bases from V and 1 base from J, with 16 bases in between. The CDR3 extends over 17 amino acids. Germline V gene data show CDR1 as SGHRS and CDR2 as YFSETQ. Full variable domain (rest looked up from reference TRBV5-1 and TRBJ1-1): KAGVTQTPRYLIKTRGQQVTLSCSPISGHRSVSWYQQTPGQGLQFLFEYFSETQRNKGNFPGRFSGRQFSNSRSEMNVSTLELGDSALYLCASSLDPGTRGNTEAFFGQGTRLTVV.

The chain is built from TRBV29-1 and TRBJ1-1; TRBD1 matches 7 bases. The CDR3 has 13 amino acids. Trimming took 6 bases from V and 5 from J; bases not matched to a gene: 9. Germline V gene lookup returns CDR1 SQVTM and CDR2 ANQGSEA. The CDR3 nucleotides are TGCAGCGTAGATCAGGGGGATGGGACTGAAGCTTTCTTT. It encodes CSVDQGDGTEAFF.

The V call is TRBV12-3 or TRBV12-4, the J call TRBJ2-3; D unclear. V was clipped by 3 bases and J by 6 bases, with 4 bases between them. This CDR3 region has 11 residues. The CDR3: CASSLSDTQYF. CDR3 sequence (DNA): TGTGCCAGCAGTTTGAGTGATACGCAGTATTTT.

This clone appeared a single time. CDR3 DNA sequence: TGTGCCAGCAGCCAAAGCGGGGGGGCCTTCGGGGAGCTGTTTTTT. Translation gives CASSQSGGAFGELFF. The chain couples TRBV6-5 to TRBJ2-2; 10 bases fit TRBD2. This CDR3 is built from 15 residues. V lost 6 bases to trimming and J lost 7 bases; unmatched junction nucleotides: 8. The germline V gene has CDR1 MNHEY and CDR2 SVGAGI.

The V gene is TRBV24-1, the J gene TRBJ2-3, with D perhaps matching TRBD2 (5 bases). The CDR3 consists of 16 residues. Germline V lookup: CDR1 KGHDR, CDR2 SFDVKD. Trimming removed 2 bases from V and 0 bases from J, with 11 bases in between. The CDR3 DNA reads TGTGCCACCAGTGATTCTACGGGGTCTAGCACAGATACGCAGTATTTT. Translated: CATSDSTGSSTDTQYF.

V and J are TRBV9 and TRBJ1-1; D gene uncertain. CDR1 SGDLS and CDR2 YYNGEE come from the germline V gene. Trimming shortened V by 0 bases and J by 4 bases, and 7 bases separated the two germline ends. The CDR3 sequence is 13 residues long. The CDR3 region has the DNA TGTGCCAGCAGCGTAGGGGCAAGCACTGAAGCTTTCTTT. It specifies CASSVGASTEAFF. Full variable domain (remainder filled in from reference TRBV9 and TRBJ1-1): DSGVTQTPKHLITATGQRVTLRCSPRSGDLSVYWYQQSLDQGLQFLIQYYNGEERAKGNILERFSAQQFPDLHSELNLSSLELGDSALYFCASSVGASTEAFFGQGTRLTVV.

The chain has TRBV3-1 (or the pseudogene TRBV3-2) and TRBJ2-2; possible D gene TRBD1, 5 bases. Germline assignment: CDR1 LGHDT and CDR2 YNNKEL (reference sequence). Trimming left V 5 bases short and J 4 bases short, with 17 bases between. The CDR3 consists of 16 residues. CDR3 in DNA: TGTGCCAGCAGCTCGTGGACAACTAAGGGCACCGGGGAGCTGTTTTTT. Its protein is CASSSWTTKGTGELFF.

The chain joins TRBV19 to TRBJ1-1; 12 bases match TRBD1. The germline V gene encodes CDR1 LNHDA and CDR2 SQIVND (reference sequence). With 7 bases clipped from V and 10 bases from J, the junction kept 10 bases outside the gene matches. This CDR3 comprises 14 residues. DNA of the CDR3: TGTGCCAGTACTCTCGGGACAGGGGGCCTTGGAGCTTTCTTT. Translating gives CASTLGTGGLGAFF.

The chain uses TRBV7-3 and TRBJ2-1, with a weak D call TRBD1 (5 bases). The germline V gene has CDR1 SGHTA and CDR2 FQGTGA. The CDR3 is 15 residues long. Trimming removed 2 bases from V and 3 bases from J, with 11 bases in between. CDR3 coding DNA: TGTGCCAGCAGCTTAGGAACAGGTGACTACAATGAGCAGTTCTTC. Translation: CASSLGTGDYNEQFF. Supplemented by reference TRBV7-3 and TRBJ2-1, the full variable domain reads GAGVSQTPSNKVTEKGKYVELRCDPISGHTALYWYRQSLGQGPEFLIYFQGTGAADDSGLPNDRFFAVRPEGSVSTLKIQRTERGDSAVYLCASSLGTGDYNEQFFGPGTRLTVL.

J is TRBJ1-6 and V is TRBV5-6, with TRBD1 matching over 9 bases. Germline CDR1 and CDR2: SGHDT and YYEEEE. The V segment lost 4 bases and the J segment 7 bases; nucleotides outside the gene matches: 3. The CDR3 consists of 14 residues. CDR3 bases: TGTGCCAGCAGCCCGGACAGGGGAAATTCACCCCTCCACTTT. It codes for CASSPDRGNSPLHF.

The chain carries TRBV2 and TRBJ1-5, with a possible D match to TRBD1 (6 bases). Deletions cut 5 bases from V and 4 bases from J, with 6 bases between. The CDR3 length is 12 residues. Germline values: CDR1 SNHLY, CDR2 FYNNEI. The CDR3 nucleotides are TGTGCCAGCAGTACAGGGAATCAGCCCCAGCATTTT. Translated: CASSTGNQPQHF.

This sequence joins TRBV12-3 or TRBV12-4 and TRBJ2-7, with D possibly matching TRBD1 (6 bases). CDR3 length: 13 residues. V lost 8 bases and J 3 bases, leaving 14 bases between the germline ends. CDR3 in DNA: TGTGCCAGCTCAAACGACAGGTACTACGAGCAGTACTTC. It yields the protein CASSNDRYYEQYF.